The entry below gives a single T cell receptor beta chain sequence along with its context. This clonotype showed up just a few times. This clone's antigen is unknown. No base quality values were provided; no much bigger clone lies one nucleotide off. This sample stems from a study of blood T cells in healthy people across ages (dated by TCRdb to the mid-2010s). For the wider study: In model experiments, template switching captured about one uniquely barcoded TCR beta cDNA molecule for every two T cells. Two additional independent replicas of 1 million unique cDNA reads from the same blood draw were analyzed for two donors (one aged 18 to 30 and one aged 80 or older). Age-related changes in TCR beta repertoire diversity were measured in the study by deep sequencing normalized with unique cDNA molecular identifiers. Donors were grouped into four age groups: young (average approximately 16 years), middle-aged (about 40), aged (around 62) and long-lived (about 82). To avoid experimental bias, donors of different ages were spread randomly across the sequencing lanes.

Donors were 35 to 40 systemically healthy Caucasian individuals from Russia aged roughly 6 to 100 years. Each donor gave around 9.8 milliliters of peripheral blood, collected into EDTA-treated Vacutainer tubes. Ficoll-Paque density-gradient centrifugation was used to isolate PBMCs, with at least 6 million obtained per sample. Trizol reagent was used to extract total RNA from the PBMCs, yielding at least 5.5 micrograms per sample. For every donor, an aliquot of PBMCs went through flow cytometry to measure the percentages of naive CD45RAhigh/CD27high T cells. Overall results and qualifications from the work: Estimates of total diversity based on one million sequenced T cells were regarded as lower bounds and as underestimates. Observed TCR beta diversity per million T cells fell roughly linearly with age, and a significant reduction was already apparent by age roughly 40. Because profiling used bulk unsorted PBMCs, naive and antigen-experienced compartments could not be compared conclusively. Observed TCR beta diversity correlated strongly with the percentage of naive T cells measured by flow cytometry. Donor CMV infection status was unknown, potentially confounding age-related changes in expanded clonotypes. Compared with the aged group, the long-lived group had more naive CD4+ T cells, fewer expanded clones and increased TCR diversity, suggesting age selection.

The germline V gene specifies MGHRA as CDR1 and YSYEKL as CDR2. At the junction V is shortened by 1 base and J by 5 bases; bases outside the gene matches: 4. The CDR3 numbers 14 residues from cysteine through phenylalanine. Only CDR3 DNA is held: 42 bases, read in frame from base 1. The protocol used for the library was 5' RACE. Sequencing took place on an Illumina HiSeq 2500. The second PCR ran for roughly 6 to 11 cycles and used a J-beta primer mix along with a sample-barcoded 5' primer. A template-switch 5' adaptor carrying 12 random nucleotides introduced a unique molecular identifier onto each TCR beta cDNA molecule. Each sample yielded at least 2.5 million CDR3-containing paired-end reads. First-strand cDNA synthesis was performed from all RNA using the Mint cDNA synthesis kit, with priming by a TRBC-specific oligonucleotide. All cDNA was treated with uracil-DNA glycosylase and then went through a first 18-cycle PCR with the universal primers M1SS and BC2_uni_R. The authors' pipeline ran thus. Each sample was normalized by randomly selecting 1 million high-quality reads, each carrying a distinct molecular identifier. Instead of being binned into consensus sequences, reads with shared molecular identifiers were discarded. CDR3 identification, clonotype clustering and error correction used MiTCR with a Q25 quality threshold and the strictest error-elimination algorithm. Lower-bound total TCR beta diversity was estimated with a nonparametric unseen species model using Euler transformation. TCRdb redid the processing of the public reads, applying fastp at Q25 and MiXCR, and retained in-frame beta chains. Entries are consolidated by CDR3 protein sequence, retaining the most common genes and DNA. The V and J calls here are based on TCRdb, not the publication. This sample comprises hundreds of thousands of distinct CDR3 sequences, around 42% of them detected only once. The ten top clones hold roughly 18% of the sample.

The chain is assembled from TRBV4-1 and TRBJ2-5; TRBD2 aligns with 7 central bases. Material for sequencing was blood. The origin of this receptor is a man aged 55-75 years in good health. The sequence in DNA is TGCGCCAGCAGCCAAGTGGGAGGGATGGAGACCCAGTACTTC. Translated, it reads CASSQVGGMETQYF.